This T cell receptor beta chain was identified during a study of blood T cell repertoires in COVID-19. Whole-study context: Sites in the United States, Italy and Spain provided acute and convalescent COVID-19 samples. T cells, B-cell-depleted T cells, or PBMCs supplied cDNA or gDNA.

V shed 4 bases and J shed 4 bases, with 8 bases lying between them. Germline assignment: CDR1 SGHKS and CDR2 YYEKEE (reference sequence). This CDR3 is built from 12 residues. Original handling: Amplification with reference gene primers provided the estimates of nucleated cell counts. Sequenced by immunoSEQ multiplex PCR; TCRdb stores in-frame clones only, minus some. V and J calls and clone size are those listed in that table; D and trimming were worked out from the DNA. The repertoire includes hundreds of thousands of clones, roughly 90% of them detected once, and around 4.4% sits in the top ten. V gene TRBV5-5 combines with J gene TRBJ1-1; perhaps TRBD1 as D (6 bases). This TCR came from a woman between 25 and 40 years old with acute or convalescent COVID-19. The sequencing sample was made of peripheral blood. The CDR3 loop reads CASSIGGTEAFF. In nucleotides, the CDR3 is TGTGCCAGCAGCATAGGGGGCACTGAAGCTTTCTTT.